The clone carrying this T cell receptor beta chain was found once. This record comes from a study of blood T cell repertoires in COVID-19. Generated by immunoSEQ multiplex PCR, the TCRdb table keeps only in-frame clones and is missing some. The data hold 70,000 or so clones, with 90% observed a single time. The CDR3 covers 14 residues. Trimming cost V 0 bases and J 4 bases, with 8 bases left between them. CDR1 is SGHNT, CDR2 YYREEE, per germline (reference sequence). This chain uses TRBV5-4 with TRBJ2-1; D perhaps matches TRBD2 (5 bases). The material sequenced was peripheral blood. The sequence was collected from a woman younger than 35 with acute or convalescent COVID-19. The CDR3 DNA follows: TGTGCCAGCAGCTTGGGAGCGGCTTACAATGAGCAGTTCTTC. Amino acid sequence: CASSLGAAYNEQFF.